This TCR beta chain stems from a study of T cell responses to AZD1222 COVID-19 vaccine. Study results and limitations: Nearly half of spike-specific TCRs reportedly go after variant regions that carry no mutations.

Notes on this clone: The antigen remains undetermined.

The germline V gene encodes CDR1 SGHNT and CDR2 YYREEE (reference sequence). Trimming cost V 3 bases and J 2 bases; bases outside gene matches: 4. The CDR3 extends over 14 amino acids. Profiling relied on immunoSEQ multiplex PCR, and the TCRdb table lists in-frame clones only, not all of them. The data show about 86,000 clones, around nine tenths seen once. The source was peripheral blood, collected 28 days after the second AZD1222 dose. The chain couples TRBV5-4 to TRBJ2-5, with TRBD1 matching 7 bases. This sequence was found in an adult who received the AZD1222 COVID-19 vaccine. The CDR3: CASSSGQQQETQYF. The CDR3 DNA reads TGTGCCAGCAGCTCGGGACAGCAGCAAGAGACCCAGTACTTC.